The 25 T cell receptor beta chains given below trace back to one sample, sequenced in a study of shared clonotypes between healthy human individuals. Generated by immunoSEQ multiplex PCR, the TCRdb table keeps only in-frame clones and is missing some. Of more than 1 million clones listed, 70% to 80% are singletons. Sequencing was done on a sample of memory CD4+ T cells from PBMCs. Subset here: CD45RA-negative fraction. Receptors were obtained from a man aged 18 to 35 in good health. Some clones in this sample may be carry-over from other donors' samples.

DNA for the CDR3: TGTGCCAGCAGAACAGACAGAGCGTTTAATTCACCCCTCCACTTT. Translation: CASRTDRAFNSPLHF. The rearrangement links TRBV28 to TRBJ1-6; TRBD1 is a possible D gene (5 bases). CDR3 length: 15 amino acids. V was shortened by 6 bases and J by 6 bases, with 15 bases between the two germline ends. Germline loops: CDR1 MDHEN, CDR2 SYDVKM.

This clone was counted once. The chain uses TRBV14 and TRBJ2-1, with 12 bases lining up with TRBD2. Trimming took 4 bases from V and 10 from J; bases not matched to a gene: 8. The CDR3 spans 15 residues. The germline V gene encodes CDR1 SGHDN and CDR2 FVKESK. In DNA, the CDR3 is TGTGCCAGCAGCCCTCGCGCTAGCGGGAGGGGGGAGCAGTTCTTC. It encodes CASSPRASGRGEQFF. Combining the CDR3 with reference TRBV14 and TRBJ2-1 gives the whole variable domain EAGVTQFPSHSVIEKGQTVTLRCDPISGHDNLYWYRRVMGKEIKFLLHFVKESKQDESGMPNNRFLAERTGGTYSTLKVQPAELEDSGVYFCASSPRASGRGEQFFGPGTRLTVL.

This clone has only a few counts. The CDR3 region is CASSGTGQGNEQFF. The CDR3 nucleotides read TGTGCCAGCAGCGGGACAGGGCAGGGCAATGAGCAGTTCTTC. This rearrangement joins TRBV2 to TRBJ2-1; 9 bases map to TRBD1. Germline CDR1 reads SNHLY; CDR2 reads FYNNEI. The CDR3 contains 14 residues. The ends lost 6 bases at V and 6 bases at J; junction bases unmatched: 6.

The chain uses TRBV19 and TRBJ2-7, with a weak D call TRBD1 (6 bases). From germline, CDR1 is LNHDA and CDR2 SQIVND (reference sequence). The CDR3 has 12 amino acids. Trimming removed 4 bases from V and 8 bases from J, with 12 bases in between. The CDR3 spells CASSTLQGQQYF. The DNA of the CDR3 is TGTGCCAGTAGTACCTTACAGGGTCAGCAGTACTTC.

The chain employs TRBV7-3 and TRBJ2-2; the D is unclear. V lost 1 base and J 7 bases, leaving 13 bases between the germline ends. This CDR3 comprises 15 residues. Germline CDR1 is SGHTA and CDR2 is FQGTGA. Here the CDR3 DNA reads TGTGCCAGCAGCTTAAAGGGCGCTGTAGGCGGGGAGCTGTTTTTT. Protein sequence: CASSLKGAVGGELFF.

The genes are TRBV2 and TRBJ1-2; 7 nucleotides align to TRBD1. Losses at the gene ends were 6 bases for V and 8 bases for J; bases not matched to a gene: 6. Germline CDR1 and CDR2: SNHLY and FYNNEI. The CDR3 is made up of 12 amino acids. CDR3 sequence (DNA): TGTGCCAGCAGACAGGGGTTGAGCGGCTACACCTTC. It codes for CASRQGLSGYTF.

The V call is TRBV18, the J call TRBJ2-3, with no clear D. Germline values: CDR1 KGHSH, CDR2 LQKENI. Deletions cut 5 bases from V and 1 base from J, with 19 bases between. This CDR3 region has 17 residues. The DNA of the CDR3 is TGTGCCAGCTCAGCCCTACCTGAAGACGGCCGCACAGATACGCAGTATTTT. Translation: CASSALPEDGRTDTQYF.

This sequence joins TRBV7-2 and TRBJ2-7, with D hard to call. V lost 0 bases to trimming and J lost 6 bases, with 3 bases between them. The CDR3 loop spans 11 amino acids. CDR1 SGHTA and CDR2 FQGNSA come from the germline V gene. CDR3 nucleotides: TGTGCCAGCAGCTTAGCAATCGAGCAGTACTTC. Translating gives CASSLAIEQYF.

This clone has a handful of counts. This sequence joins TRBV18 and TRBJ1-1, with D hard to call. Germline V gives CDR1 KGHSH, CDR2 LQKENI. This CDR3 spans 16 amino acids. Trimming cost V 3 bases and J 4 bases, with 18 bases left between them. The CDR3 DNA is TGTGCCAGCTCACCGTGGTTGGTAGGTGGAGGCACTGAAGCTTTCTTT. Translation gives CASSPWLVGGGTEAFF.

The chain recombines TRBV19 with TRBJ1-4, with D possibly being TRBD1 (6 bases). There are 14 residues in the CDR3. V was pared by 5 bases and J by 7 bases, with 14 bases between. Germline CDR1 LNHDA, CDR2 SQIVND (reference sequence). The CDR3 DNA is TGTGCCAGTAGTGTACAGGGTTCTGGTGAAAAACTGTTTTTT. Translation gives CASSVQGSGEKLFF.

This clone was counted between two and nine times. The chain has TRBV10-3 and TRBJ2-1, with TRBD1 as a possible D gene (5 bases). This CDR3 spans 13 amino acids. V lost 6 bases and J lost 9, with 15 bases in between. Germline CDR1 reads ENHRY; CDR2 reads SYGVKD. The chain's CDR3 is CAISRAPGAEQFF. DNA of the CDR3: TGTGCCATCAGCCGGGCCCCTGGGGCTGAGCAGTTCTTC.

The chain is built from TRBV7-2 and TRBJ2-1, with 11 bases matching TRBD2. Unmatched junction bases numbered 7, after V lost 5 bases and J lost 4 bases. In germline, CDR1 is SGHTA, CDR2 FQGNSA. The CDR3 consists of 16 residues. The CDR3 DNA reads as TGTGCCAGCAGCCGAGACGGGACTAGCGGATACAATGAGCAGTTCTTC. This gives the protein CASSRDGTSGYNEQFF.

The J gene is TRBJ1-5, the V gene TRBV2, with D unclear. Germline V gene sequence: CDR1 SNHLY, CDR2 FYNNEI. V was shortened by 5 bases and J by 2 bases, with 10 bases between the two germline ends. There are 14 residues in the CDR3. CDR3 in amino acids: CASSYLTRNQPQHF. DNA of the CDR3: TGTGCCAGCAGTTATCTTACGCGCAATCAGCCCCAGCATTTT.

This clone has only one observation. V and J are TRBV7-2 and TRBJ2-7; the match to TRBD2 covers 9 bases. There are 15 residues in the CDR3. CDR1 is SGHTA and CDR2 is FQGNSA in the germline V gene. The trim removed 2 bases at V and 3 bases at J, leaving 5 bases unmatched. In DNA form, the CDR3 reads TGTGCCAGCAGCTTAAGGACTAGCGCTGACTACGAGCAGTACTTC. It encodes CASSLRTSADYEQYF.

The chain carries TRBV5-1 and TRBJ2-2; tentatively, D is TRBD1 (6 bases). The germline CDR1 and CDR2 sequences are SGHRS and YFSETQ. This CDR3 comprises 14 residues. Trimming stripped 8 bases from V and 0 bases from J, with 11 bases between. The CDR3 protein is CASRDTANTGELFF. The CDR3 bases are TGCGCCAGTCGGGACACAGCGAACACCGGGGAGCTGTTTTTT.

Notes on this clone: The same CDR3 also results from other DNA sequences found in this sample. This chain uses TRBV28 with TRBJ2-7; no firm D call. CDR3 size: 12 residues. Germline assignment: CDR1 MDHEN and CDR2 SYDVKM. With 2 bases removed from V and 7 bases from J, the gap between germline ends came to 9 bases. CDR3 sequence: CASSLSVPEQYF. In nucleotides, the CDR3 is TGTGCCAGCAGTTTAAGTGTCCCGGAGCAGTACTTC.

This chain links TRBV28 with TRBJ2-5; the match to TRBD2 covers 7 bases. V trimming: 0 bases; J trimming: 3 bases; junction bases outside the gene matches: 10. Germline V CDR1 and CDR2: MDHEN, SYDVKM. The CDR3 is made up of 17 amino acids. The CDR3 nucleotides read TGTGCCAGCAGTTTATGGATGGTGGAGCTAGCGGAAGAGACCCAGTACTTC. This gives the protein CASSLWMVELAEETQYF.

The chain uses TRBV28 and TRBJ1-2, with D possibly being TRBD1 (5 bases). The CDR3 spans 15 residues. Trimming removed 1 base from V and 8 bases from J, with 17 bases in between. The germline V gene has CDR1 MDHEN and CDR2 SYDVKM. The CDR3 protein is CASSLLAQGRRGYTF. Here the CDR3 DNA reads TGTGCCAGCAGTTTATTAGCCCAGGGCCGGCGGGGCTACACCTTC.

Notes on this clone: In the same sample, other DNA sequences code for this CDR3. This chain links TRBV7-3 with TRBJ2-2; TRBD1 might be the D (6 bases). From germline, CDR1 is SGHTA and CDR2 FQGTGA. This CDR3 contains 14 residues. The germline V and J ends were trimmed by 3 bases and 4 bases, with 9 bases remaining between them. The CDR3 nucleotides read TGTGCCAGCAGCTTGCAGGGGAGCACCGGGGAGCTGTTTTTT. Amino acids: CASSLQGSTGELFF.

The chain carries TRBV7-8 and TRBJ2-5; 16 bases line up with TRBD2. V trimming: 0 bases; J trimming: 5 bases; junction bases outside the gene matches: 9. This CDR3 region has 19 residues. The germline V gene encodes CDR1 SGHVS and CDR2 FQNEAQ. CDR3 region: CASSLAGGTSGRARETQYF. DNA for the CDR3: TGTGCCAGCAGCTTAGCGGGGGGGACTAGCGGGAGGGCCAGGGAGACCCAGTACTTC.

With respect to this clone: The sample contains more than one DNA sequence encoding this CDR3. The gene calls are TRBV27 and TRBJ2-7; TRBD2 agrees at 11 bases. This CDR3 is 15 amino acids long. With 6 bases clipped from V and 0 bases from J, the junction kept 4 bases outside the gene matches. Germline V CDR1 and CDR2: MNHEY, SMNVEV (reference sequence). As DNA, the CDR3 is TGTGCCAGCAGCCGCGGACTAGCGGGCTCCTACGAGCAGTACTTC. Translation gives CASSRGLAGSYEQYF.

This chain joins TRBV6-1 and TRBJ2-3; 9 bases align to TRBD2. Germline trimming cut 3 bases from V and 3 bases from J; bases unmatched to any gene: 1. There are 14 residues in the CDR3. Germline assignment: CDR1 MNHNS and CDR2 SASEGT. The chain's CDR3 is CASSDSGRTDTQYF. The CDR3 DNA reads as TGTGCCAGCAGTGATAGCGGGAGAACAGATACGCAGTATTTT.

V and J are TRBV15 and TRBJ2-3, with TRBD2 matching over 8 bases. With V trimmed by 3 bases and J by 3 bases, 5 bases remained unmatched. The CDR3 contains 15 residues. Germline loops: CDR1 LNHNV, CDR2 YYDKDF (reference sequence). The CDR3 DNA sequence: TGTGCCACCAGCAGGAGCGGGAGTGGGACAGATACGCAGTATTTT. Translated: CATSRSGSGTDTQYF.

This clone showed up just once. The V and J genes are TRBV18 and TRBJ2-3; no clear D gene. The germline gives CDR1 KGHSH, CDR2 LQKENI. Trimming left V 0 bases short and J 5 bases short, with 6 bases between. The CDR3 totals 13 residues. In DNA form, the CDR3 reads TGTGCCAGCTCACCACCGGTCCGAGATACGCAGTATTTT. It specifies CASSPPVRDTQYF.

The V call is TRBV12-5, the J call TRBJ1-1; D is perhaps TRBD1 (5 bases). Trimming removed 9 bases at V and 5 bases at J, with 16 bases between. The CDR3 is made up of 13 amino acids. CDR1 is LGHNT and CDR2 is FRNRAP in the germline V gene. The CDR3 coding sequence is TGTGCTAGCACGCCCGCCGGGGGGACTGAAGCTTTCTTT. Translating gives CASTPAGGTEAFF. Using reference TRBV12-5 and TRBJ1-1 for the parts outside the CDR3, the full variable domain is DARVTQTPRHKVTEMGQEVTMRCQPILGHNTVFWYRQTMMQGLELLAYFRNRAPLDDSGMPKDRFSAEMPDATLATLKIQPSEPRDSAVYFCASTPAGGTEAFFGQGTRLTVV.